This record concerns one T cell receptor beta chain sequence. What it binds is not known. The data stem from a study of shared clonotypes between healthy human individuals. Study-level information: Per donor, CD8 memory used one plate, CD8 naive used two, CD4 memory used three and CD4 naive used three. Broader study findings: Clonotypes that were shared across a handful of donors made up around 5% of naive CD4 clonotypes. It was anticipated that sequencing depth would influence how many clonotypes donors shared.

TCRdb keeps only in-frame clones here, not all; method: immunoSEQ multiplex PCR. The sample holds around 750,000 clones; approximately 74% are singletons and the top ten take 1.5% to 2%. From CD4+ cells came CD45RA+ naive and CD45RA-negative memory subsets. The sequenced material came from memory CD4+ T cells sorted from blood. Described subset: CD45RA-negative fraction. The clonotype comes from a woman under 40 in good health.

DNA for the CDR3: TGTGCCAGTAGTATTGGACAGCACGGAAACACCATATATTTT. Translated, it gives CASSIGQHGNTIYF. The chain couples TRBV19 to TRBJ1-3; D may be TRBD1 (6 bases). Germline V gene sequence: CDR1 LNHDA, CDR2 SQIVND (reference sequence). The CDR3 extends over 14 amino acids. The V end lost 3 bases, the J end lost 4 bases, and 10 bases lay between the germline ends.